These 15 T cell receptor beta chains share one sample of origin, sequenced in a study of T cell repertoires in cytomegalovirus infection. TCRdb analysed the reads with MiXCR anew, one entry per CDR3 protein. This sample yields about 480,000 distinct CDR3 sequences, of which around 35% are seen a single time; roughly a sixth belongs to the top ten. Which antigens these TCRs recognize remains unknown. The source was cultured PBMCs, collected from culture after CMV antigen stimulation. These receptor sequences come from a human donor in good health (CMV status not recorded). Some clones in this sample may be carry-over from other donors' samples.

This clonotype was observed a few times. V usage is TRBV6-2 or TRBV6-3 and J usage is TRBJ2-2, with 7 positions matching TRBD2. Trimming at V came to 6 bases and at J to 4 bases, leaving 8 bases not matched to a gene. The germline CDR1 and CDR2 sequences are MNHEY and SVGEGT. The length of the CDR3 is 15 residues. The CDR3 region has the DNA TGTGCCAGCAGAAAGCGGGAACCTTCCACCGGGGAGCTGTTTTTT. Translating gives CASRKREPSTGELFF.

This clonotype was counted many times. The chain carries TRBV7-2 and TRBJ1-6; D unresolved. Trimming took off 5 bases at V and 3 bases at J, with 8 bases between the two ends. The CDR3 covers 14 residues. Germline CDR1 reads SGHTA; CDR2 reads FQGNSA. CDR3 region: CASSLDLYNSPLHF. CDR3 sequence (DNA): TGTGCCAGCAGCCTGGACCTCTATAATTCACCCCTCCACTTT.

CDR3 DNA sequence: TGTGCCAGCAAACCCAGGGGACATTTCTGGTCACCCCTCCACTTT. This sequence encodes CASKPRGHFWSPLHF. V is TRBV27 and J is TRBJ1-6; tentatively, D is TRBD1 (6 bases). Trimming removed 7 bases at V and 10 bases at J, with 20 bases between. Germline-derived CDR1 and CDR2 are MNHEY and SMNVEV (reference sequence). The CDR3 runs to 15 residues.

This clonotype turned up a few times. The CDR3 DNA reads TGTGCCAGCAGTTATGAGGGACTAGGTTGGGGTGAGCAGTTCTTC. Protein: CASSYEGLGWGEQFF. The gene calls are TRBV6-5 and TRBJ2-1; 8 bases match TRBD2. The CDR3 length is 15 residues. The germline CDR1 and CDR2 sequences are MNHEY and SVGAGI. J was trimmed by 9 bases and V by 3 bases; bases with no gene match: 10.

The chain uses TRBV7-2 and TRBJ2-3, with D perhaps TRBD2 (5 bases). Germline CDR1 SGHTA, CDR2 FQGNSA. Trimming stripped 1 base from V and 3 bases from J, with 11 bases between. The CDR3 length is 15 residues. As DNA, the CDR3 is TGTGCCAGCAGCTTAGGAGGGCAGTATACAGATACGCAGTATTTT. This codes for CASSLGGQYTDTQYF.

V usage is TRBV5-4 and J usage is TRBJ1-1, with D possibly TRBD1 on 6 matching bases. The CDR3 totals 13 residues. Germline V lookup: CDR1 SGHNT, CDR2 YYREEE (reference sequence). Trimming stripped 6 bases from V and 5 bases from J, with 14 bases between. The CDR3 DNA follows: TGTGCCAGCACCACAGGGCTGAGAACTGAAGCTTTCTTT. It codes for CASTTGLRTEAFF.

Many counts were recorded for this clonotype. The V and J genes are TRBV7-2 and TRBJ2-4; 14 nucleotides line up with TRBD2. The germline gives CDR1 SGHTA, CDR2 FQGNSA. V shed 1 base and J 2 bases; nucleotides not matched to a gene: 10. The CDR3 totals 20 residues. The CDR3: CASSLDFGTSGSGTKNIQYF. The CDR3, as DNA: TGTGCCAGCAGCTTAGATTTCGGGACTAGCGGGAGCGGGACCAAAAACATTCAGTACTTC.

The gene calls are TRBV4-1 and TRBJ2-3, with 9 bases aligning to TRBD2. CDR1 and CDR2 (germline): MGHRA, YSYEKL. V was pared by 4 bases and J by 0 bases, with 8 bases of the junction left unmatched. The CDR3 runs to 17 residues. This CDR3 is CASSPGRTSASTDTQYF. CDR3 in DNA: TGCGCCAGCAGCCCCGGACGGACTAGCGCAAGCACAGATACGCAGTATTTT.

The rearrangement links TRBV7-2 to TRBJ2-5, with 8 nucleotides matching TRBD2. This CDR3 has 12 residues. CDR1 and CDR2 from the germline V gene are SGHTA and FQGNSA. V dropped 10 bases and J dropped 7; count of bases not matched to a gene: 8. DNA of the CDR3: TGTGCCACTCAGCGGGAGAGGGGGACCCAGTACTTC. It encodes CATQRERGTQYF.

V and J are TRBV6-2 or TRBV6-3 and TRBJ2-3; 9 bases agree with TRBD2. V lost 7 bases and J lost 4; bases outside the gene matches: 9. From germline, CDR1 is MNHEY and CDR2 SVGEGT. This CDR3 spans 15 amino acids. The CDR3 coding sequence is TGTGCCAGCATGGATAGCGGGAGTCGGTCAGATACGCAGTATTTT. As protein: CASMDSGSRSDTQYF.

This clonotype was observed many times. The chain uses TRBV7-2 and TRBJ2-1; no clear D gene. Trimming shortened V by 2 bases and J by 4 bases, and 6 bases separated the two germline ends. Per the germline V gene, CDR1 is SGHTA and CDR2 is FQGNSA. The length of the CDR3 is 13 residues. The CDR3 DNA follows: TGTGCCAGCAGCTTATCTGCGTACAATGAGCAGTTCTTC. It translates to CASSLSAYNEQFF.

This clonotype has more than one count but fewer than ten. This rearrangement joins TRBV7-6 to TRBJ2-2; tentative D call: TRBD1 (5 bases). Germline V gene data show CDR1 as SGHVS and CDR2 as FNYEAQ. Trimming took off 5 bases at V and 4 bases at J, with 17 bases between the two ends. This CDR3 comprises 16 residues. CDR3 nucleotide sequence: TGTGCCAGCAGCCTGGGGCCCTGGAGAGGCACCGGGGAGCTGTTTTTT. It encodes CASSLGPWRGTGELFF. The full variable domain, with the rest looked up from reference TRBV7-6 and TRBJ2-2, is GAGVSQSPRYKVTKRGQDVALRCDPISGHVSLYWYRQALGQGPEFLTYFNYEAQQDKSGLPNDRFSAERPEGSISTLTIQRTEQRDSAMYRCASSLGPWRGTGELFFGEGSRLTVL.

On this clonotype: The junction differs from germline at one of its ends, possibly a read error. The chain has TRBV7-9 and TRBJ1-1; D call uncertain. The germline V gene encodes CDR1 SEHNR and CDR2 FQNEAQ (reference sequence). The CDR3 is made up of 14 amino acids. The chain's CDR3 is CPSSYIHGNTEAFF. The CDR3, as DNA: TGTCCCAGCAGCTATATTCATGGGAACACTGAAGCTTTCTTT.

The V and J genes are TRBV12-3 or TRBV12-4 and TRBJ2-1, with TRBD2 matching over 13 bases. This CDR3 region has 17 residues. Unmatched junction bases numbered 9, after V lost 6 bases and J lost 4 bases. CDR3 residues: CASSRGLAGVSYNEQFF. Here the CDR3 DNA reads TGTGCCAGCAGCCGCGGACTAGCGGGAGTTTCTTACAATGAGCAGTTCTTC.

V and J are TRBV11-2 and TRBJ2-7; D is perhaps TRBD2 (7 bases). CDR1 is SGHAT and CDR2 is FQNNGV in the germline V gene. This CDR3 is built from 13 residues. V was shortened by 1 base and J by 6 bases, with 10 bases between the two germline ends. In DNA form, the CDR3 reads TGTGCCAGCAGCTTAGTACGGGGGGCCGAGCAGTACTTC. It specifies CASSLVRGAEQYF.